These T cell receptor beta chains were read from a single sample in a study of cytomegalovirus exposure and HLA in healthy donors. Repertoires were generated with immunoSEQ multiplex PCR, while TCRdb's copy carries only in-frame clones and drops some. The data hold over 150,000 clones, with 71% observed a single time. The sample taken for sequencing was PBMCs. These receptors were obtained from a woman aged 25-40 years in good health and CMV-seronegative. Both conserved end residues are part of each CDR3. A D gene is named only where the DNA matches it firmly. For some rows the clone size is stated as once, few or many, or as a class when expanded; others skip it.

V: TRBV15
length: 16
size: .
D: TRBD2
J: TRBJ2-1
DNA: TGTGCCACCAGCAGACCGGGACTAGCCACCTACAATGAGCAGTTCTTC
CDR3: CATSRPGLATYNEQFF

V: TRBV19
length: 20
size: once
D: .
J: TRBJ1-2
DNA: TGTGCCAGTAGTGATAAAGGATTGGGCAGATCCCGGACTTGGGGCTATGGCTACACCTTC
CDR3: CASSDKGLGRSRTWGYGYTF

V: TRBV11-1
length: 16
size: few
D: TRBD1
J: TRBJ2-1
DNA: TGTGCCAGCAGCTTACAGGGGGTAGAGAACTACAATGAGCAGTTCTTC
CDR3: CASSLQGVENYNEQFF

V: TRBV18
length: 14
size: .
D: TRBD2
J: TRBJ2-4
DNA: TGTGCCAGCTCACCACCGACTGGGGGGGACATTCAGTACTTC
CDR3: CASSPPTGGDIQYF

V: TRBV14
length: 14
size: .
D: TRBD1
J: TRBJ2-1
DNA: TGTGCCAGCAGCCCCTTACCCAGGGGGAATGAGCAGTTCTTC
CDR3: CASSPLPRGNEQFF

V: TRBV19
length: 13
size: .
D: .
J: TRBJ1-1
DNA: TGTGCCAGTAGTATCCGGCAGGCCACTGAAGCTTTCTTT
CDR3: CASSIRQATEAFF

V: TRBV28
length: 15
size: .
D: TRBD2
J: TRBJ2-3
DNA: TGTGCCAGCAGAGAAAGCGGGAGGTTGGCAGATACGCAGTATTTT
CDR3: CASRESGRLADTQYF

V: TRBV11-2
length: 13
size: .
D: .
J: TRBJ1-4
DNA: TGTGCCAGCAGCTCCGAGGGAGGTGAAAAACTGTTTTTT
CDR3: CASSSEGGEKLFF

V: TRBV6-1
length: 14
size: .
D: TRBD1
J: TRBJ2-1
DNA: TGTGTGGGGGGCCGGGACAGGGATCCCAATGAGCAGTTCTTC
CDR3: CVGGRDRDPNEQFF

V: TRBV7-9
length: 15
size: .
D: TRBD2
J: TRBJ2-2
DNA: TGTGCCAGCAGCCTGGGACTAGTTGCCTCCGGGGAGCTGTTTTTT
CDR3: CASSLGLVASGELFF

V: TRBV10-3
length: 17
size: .
D: TRBD1
J: TRBJ2-6
DNA: TGTGCCATCAAGAGGACAGGGGAGAGATCTGGGGCCAACGTCCTGACTTTC
CDR3: CAIKRTGERSGANVLTF

V: TRBV11-2
length: 15
size: .
D: .
J: TRBJ2-2
DNA: TGTGCCAGCAGCTTAGAGACAGCTAAAACCGGGGAGCTGTTTTTT
CDR3: CASSLETAKTGELFF

V: TRBV28
length: 16
size: .
D: TRBD1
J: TRBJ1-5
DNA: TGTGCCAGCAGTTTAGGGACAGCGTATAGCAATCAGCCCCAGCATTTT
CDR3: CASSLGTAYSNQPQHF

V: TRBV5-1
length: 16
size: .
D: TRBD2
J: TRBJ2-5
DNA: TGCGCCAGCACTTCCGGGACTAGCGGGGGGCAAGAGACCCAGTACTTC
CDR3: CASTSGTSGGQETQYF

V: TRBV2
length: 14
size: .
D: TRBD1
J: TRBJ1-4
DNA: TGTGCCAGCAGTGGGGGACAGGGAAACGAAAAACTGTTTTTT
CDR3: CASSGGQGNEKLFF

V: TRBV6-6
length: 15
size: .
D: TRBD2
J: TRBJ2-1
DNA: TGTGCCAGCAGAGACCCGAGCGGGGGCTTGGATGAGCAGTTCTTC
CDR3: CASRDPSGGLDEQFF

V: TRBV15
length: 15
size: .
D: .
J: TRBJ1-1
DNA: TGTGCCACCAGCAGAGAAGCTTGGATCGACAGTGAAGCTTTCTTT
CDR3: CATSREAWIDSEAFF

V: TRBV6-5
length: 14
size: .
D: TRBD1
J: TRBJ1-5
DNA: TGTGCCAGCAGTACCGGGACAGGGTACCAGCCCCAGCATTTT
CDR3: CASSTGTGYQPQHF

V: TRBV4-2
length: 16
size: .
D: TRBD2
J: TRBJ2-3
DNA: TGTGCCAGCAGCCAAGATGACAGCGGGGGAAGAGATACGCAGTATTTT
CDR3: CASSQDDSGGRDTQYF

V: TRBV6-1
length: 14
size: once
D: TRBD2
J: TRBJ2-7
DNA: TGTGCCAGCACCCCCGGGACTAGCGCCTACGAGCAGTACTTC
CDR3: CASTPGTSAYEQYF

V: TRBV19
length: 15
size: few
D: TRBD1
J: TRBJ1-4
DNA: TGTGCCAGTAGTATAGGGGACAGGGCCTTGGAAAAACTGTTTTTT
CDR3: CASSIGDRALEKLFF

V: TRBV6-5
length: 12
size: .
D: .
J: TRBJ2-5
DNA: TGTGCCAGCCGAAGCAAACAAGAGACCCAGTACTTC
CDR3: CASRSKQETQYF

V: TRBV4-3
length: 17
size: .
D: TRBD2
J: TRBJ2-2
DNA: TGCGCCAGCAGCCAATTCTCAGCGGGGTCCTACACCGGGGAGCTGTTTTTT
CDR3: CASSQFSAGSYTGELFF

V: TRBV5-1
length: 13
size: .
D: .
J: TRBJ1-2
DNA: TGCGCCAGCAGGTTTGAAGGGGGCTATGGCTACACCTTC
CDR3: CASRFEGGYGYTF

V: TRBV7-8
length: 18
size: .
D: TRBD1
J: TRBJ2-7
DNA: TGTGCCAGCAGCCCACGTCCCGGGACAGGGGGTCCCCCCTACGAGCAGTACTTC
CDR3: CASSPRPGTGGPPYEQYF

V: TRBV4-2
length: 17
size: .
D: TRBD2
J: TRBJ2-3
DNA: TGTGCCAGCAGCCAAAATAGTCTTAACGGGGGGGAGGATACGCAGTATTTT
CDR3: CASSQNSLNGGEDTQYF

V: TRBV30
length: 16
size: few
D: TRBD1
J: TRBJ1-5
DNA: TGTGCCTGGAGTGGGGGACAGTTATATAGCAATCAGCCCCAGCATTTT
CDR3: CAWSGGQLYSNQPQHF

V: TRBV14
length: 13
size: .
D: .
J: TRBJ2-3
DNA: TGTGCCAGCAGCCAAAGGCAGGCAGATACGCAGTATTTT
CDR3: CASSQRQADTQYF

V: TRBV5-1
length: 16
size: .
D: TRBD2
J: TRBJ2-1
DNA: TGCGCCAGCAGCTCCGACCCGGGACTAGCGGGATGGAGGAAGTTCTTC
CDR3: CASSSDPGLAGWRKFF

V: TRBV21-1
length: 15
size: .
D: .
J: TRBJ2-7
DNA: TGTGCCAGAAACCTAGGACAGGGGAAGATGTACGAGCAGTACTTC
CDR3: CARNLGQGKMYEQYF

V: TRBV9
length: 15
size: .
D: .
J: TRBJ1-3
DNA: TGTGCCAGCAGCGTGGACAGTAGCTCTGGAAACACCATATATTTT
CDR3: CASSVDSSSGNTIYF

V: TRBV9
length: 14
size: .
D: .
J: TRBJ2-6
DNA: TGTGCCAGCAGCACCTCGGGAGGGGCCAACGTCCTGACTTTC
CDR3: CASSTSGGANVLTF

V: TRBV5-4
length: 15
size: .
D: TRBD1
J: TRBJ2-3
DNA: TGTGCCAGCAGGAGACAGGGCTCTTCCACAGATACGCAGTATTTT
CDR3: CASRRQGSSTDTQYF

V: TRBV5-5
length: 13
size: .
D: TRBD2
J: TRBJ2-7
DNA: TGTGCCAGCCTTGGGACTAGCGGATACGAGCAGTACTTC
CDR3: CASLGTSGYEQYF

V: TRBV7-9
length: 16
size: few
D: TRBD2
J: TRBJ2-1
DNA: TGTGCCAGCAGCTTAAAATTCACTAGCGGCTACAATGAGCAGTTCTTC
CDR3: CASSLKFTSGYNEQFF

V: TRBV2
length: 14
size: .
D: .
J: TRBJ2-1
DNA: TGTGCCAGCGTGGGAGGAAGCTCCTACAATGAGCAGTTCTTC
CDR3: CASVGGSSYNEQFF

V: TRBV28
length: 16
size: .
D: TRBD1
J: TRBJ1-5
DNA: TGTGCCAGCAGTCCCGACAGGGCCCCGGCTAATCAGCCCCAGCATTTT
CDR3: CASSPDRAPANQPQHF

V: TRBV18
length: 14
size: .
D: TRBD1
J: TRBJ1-4
DNA: TGTGCCAGCTCACCAACAGGGGGTACTGAAAAACTGTTTTTT
CDR3: CASSPTGGTEKLFF

V: TRBV9
length: 14
size: .
D: .
J: TRBJ2-5
DNA: TGTGCCAGCAGCGAGGGAGGGGCTAGGGGGGCCCAGTACTTC
CDR3: CASSEGGARGAQYF

V: TRBV28
length: 13
size: .
D: TRBD1
J: TRBJ2-7
DNA: TGTGCCAGCAGTCAGGGACAGGCCTACGAGCAGTACTTC
CDR3: CASSQGQAYEQYF

V: TRBV27
length: 16
size: .
D: TRBD2
J: TRBJ2-7
DNA: TGTGCCAGCAGTTTATACACTAGCGGGAGTGCCCACGAGCAGTACTTC
CDR3: CASSLYTSGSAHEQYF

V: TRBV5-5
length: 13
size: .
D: .
J: TRBJ1-1
DNA: TGTGCCAGCAGCTCCGCTGACAGGTCTGAAGCTTTCTTT
CDR3: CASSSADRSEAFF

V: TRBV10-1
length: 12
size: .
D: .
J: TRBJ1-1
DNA: TGCGCCATCCCGGACTGGCGGACTGAAGCTTTCTTT
CDR3: CAIPDWRTEAFF

V: TRBV2
length: 14
size: .
D: .
J: TRBJ1-5
DNA: TGTGCCAGCGAACCGGGATTCAGCAATCAGCCCCAGCATTTT
CDR3: CASEPGFSNQPQHF

V: TRBV28
length: 16
size: .
D: TRBD2
J: TRBJ2-3
DNA: TGTGCCAGCAGCCACGAACTAGCGGGGTTCACAGATACGCAGTATTTT
CDR3: CASSHELAGFTDTQYF

V: TRBV5-1
length: 12
size: .
D: .
J: TRBJ1-1
DNA: TGCGCCAGCAGCTTCGGAGACACTGAAGCTTTCTTT
CDR3: CASSFGDTEAFF

V: TRBV2
length: 14
size: .
D: .
J: TRBJ2-5
DNA: TGTGCCAGCAGTGAAATTCAGGGAAGGGAGACCCAGTACTTC
CDR3: CASSEIQGRETQYF

V: TRBV4-3
length: 16
size: .
D: .
J: TRBJ1-4
DNA: TGCGCCAGCAGCCAAGTTGTAAGGGGAAAGGTTGAAAAACTGTTTTTT
CDR3: CASSQVVRGKVEKLFF

V: TRBV7-9
length: 17
size: .
D: TRBD1
J: TRBJ1-3
DNA: TGTGCCAGCAGCCATCCGGGACAGGGCTTCAAAGGAAACACCATATATTTT
CDR3: CASSHPGQGFKGNTIYF

V: TRBV29-1
length: 10
size: .
D: .
J: TRBJ1-2
DNA: TGCAGCGTTTGGACAGAGAGCTACACCTTC
CDR3: CSVWTESYTF

V: TRBV28
length: 13
size: .
D: .
J: TRBJ2-1
DNA: TGTGCCAGCAGTTTATTTAAGCGGACTGAGCAGTTCTTC
CDR3: CASSLFKRTEQFF

V: TRBV6-1
length: 13
size: .
D: .
J: TRBJ2-3
DNA: TGTGCCAGCAGTGAATCAGGCCCTTATACGCAGTATTTT
CDR3: CASSESGPYTQYF

V: TRBV15
length: 14
size: .
D: .
J: TRBJ2-2
DNA: TGTGCCACCAGCAGAGATGAGGGCACCGGGGAGCTGTTTTTT
CDR3: CATSRDEGTGELFF